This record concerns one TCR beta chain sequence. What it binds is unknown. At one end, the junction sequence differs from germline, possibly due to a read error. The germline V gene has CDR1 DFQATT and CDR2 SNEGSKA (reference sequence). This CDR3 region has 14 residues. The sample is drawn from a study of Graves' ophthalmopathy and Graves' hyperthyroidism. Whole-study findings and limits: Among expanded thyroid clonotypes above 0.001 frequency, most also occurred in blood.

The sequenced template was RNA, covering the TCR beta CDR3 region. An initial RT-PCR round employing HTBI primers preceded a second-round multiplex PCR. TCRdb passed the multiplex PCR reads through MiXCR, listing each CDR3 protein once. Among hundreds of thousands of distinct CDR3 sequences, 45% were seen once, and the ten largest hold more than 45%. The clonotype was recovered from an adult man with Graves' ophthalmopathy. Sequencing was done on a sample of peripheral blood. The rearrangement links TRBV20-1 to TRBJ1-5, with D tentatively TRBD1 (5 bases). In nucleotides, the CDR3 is TGCGGTGCTAGAGAATGGGCAGGGAATCAGCCCCAGCATTTT. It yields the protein CGAREWAGNQPQHF.